This T cell receptor (beta chain) was sequenced for a study of lymphopenia after photon versus proton radiotherapy. The CDR3 extends over 17 amino acids. Losses at the gene ends were 3 bases for V and 0 bases for J; bases not matched to a gene: 9. Germline CDR1 reads MDHEN; CDR2 reads SYDVKM. Profiled with immunoSEQ multiplex PCR; TCRdb holds only in-frame clones, not every one. Seen here are around 50,000 clones, about 88% observed once, and the top ten hold around 2.1%. The chain joins TRBV28 to TRBJ2-7; TRBD1 matches at 9 bases. Sample: peripheral blood, taken from a patient treated with proton-based radiotherapy. This TCR was sampled from a man aged 55 to 70 with pancreatic cancer. The CDR3 nucleotides read TGTGCCAGCAGTTTCCGAAGAGGACAGGGGAGCTCCTACGAGCAGTACTTC. Translating it yields CASSFRRGQGSSYEQYF.